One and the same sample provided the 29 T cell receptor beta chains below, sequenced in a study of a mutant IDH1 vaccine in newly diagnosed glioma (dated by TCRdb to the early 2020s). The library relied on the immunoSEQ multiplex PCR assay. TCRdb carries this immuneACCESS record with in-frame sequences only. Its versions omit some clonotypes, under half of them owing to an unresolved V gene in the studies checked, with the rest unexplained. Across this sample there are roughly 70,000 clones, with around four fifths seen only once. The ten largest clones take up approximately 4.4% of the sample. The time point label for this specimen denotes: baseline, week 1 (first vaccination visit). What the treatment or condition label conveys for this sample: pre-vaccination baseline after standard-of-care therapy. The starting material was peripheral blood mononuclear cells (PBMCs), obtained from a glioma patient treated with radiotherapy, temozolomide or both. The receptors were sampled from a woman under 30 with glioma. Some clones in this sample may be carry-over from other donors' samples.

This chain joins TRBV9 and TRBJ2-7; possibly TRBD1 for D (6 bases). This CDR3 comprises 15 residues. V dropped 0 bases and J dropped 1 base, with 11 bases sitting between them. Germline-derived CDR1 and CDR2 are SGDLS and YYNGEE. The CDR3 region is CASSVDQGLSYEQYF. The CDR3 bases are TGTGCCAGCAGCGTAGATCAGGGGCTATCCTACGAGCAGTACTTC.

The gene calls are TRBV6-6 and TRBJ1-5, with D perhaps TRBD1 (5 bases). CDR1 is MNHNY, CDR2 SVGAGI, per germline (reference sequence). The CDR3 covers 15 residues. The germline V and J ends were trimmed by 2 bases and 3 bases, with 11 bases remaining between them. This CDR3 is CASSYTTDFNQPQHF. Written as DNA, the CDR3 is TGTGCCAGCAGTTACACGACAGACTTCAATCAGCCCCAGCATTTT.

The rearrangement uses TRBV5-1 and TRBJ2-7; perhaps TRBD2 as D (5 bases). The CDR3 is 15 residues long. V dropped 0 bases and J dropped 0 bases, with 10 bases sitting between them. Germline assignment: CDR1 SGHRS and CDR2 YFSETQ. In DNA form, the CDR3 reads TGCGCCAGCAGCTTGGGGACTCCGTTCTCCTACGAGCAGTACTTC. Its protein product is CASSLGTPFSYEQYF.

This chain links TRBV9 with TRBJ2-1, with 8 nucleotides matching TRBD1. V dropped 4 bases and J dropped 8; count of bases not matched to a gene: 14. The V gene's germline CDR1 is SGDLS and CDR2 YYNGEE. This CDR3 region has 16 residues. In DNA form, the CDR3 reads TGTGCCAGCAGCACACAAGACAGGGGAGCTCACGATGAGCAGTTCTTC. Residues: CASSTQDRGAHDEQFF. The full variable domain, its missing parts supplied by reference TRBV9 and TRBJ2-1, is DSGVTQTPKHLITATGQRVTLRCSPRSGDLSVYWYQQSLDQGLQFLIQYYNGEERAKGNILERFSAQQFPDLHSELNLSSLELGDSALYFCASSTQDRGAHDEQFFGPGTRLTVL.

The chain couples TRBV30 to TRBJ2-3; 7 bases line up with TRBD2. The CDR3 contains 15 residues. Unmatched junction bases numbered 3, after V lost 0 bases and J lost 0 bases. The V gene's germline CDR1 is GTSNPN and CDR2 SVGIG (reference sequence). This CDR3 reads CAWSVLSGSTDTQYF. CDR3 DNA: TGTGCCTGGAGTGTACTTAGCGGGAGCACAGATACGCAGTATTTT.

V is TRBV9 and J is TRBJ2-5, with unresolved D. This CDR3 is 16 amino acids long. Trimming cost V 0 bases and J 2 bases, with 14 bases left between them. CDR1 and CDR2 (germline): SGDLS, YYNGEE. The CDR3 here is CASSVAADRLQETQYF. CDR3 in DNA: TGTGCCAGCAGCGTAGCCGCCGATAGACTGCAAGAGACCCAGTACTTC.

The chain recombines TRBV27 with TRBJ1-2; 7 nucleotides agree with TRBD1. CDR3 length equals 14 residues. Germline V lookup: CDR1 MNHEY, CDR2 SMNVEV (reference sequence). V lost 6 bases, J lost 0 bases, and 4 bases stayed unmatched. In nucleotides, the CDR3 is TGTGCCAGCAGCATGACAGGGCCTAACTATGGCTACACCTTC. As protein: CASSMTGPNYGYTF.

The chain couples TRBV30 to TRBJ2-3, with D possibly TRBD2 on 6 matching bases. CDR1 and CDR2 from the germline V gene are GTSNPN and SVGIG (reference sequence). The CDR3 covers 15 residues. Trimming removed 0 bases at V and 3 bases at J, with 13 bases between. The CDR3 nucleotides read TGTGCCTGGAGTGTCCTGGCGGGAATGACAGATACGCAGTATTTT. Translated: CAWSVLAGMTDTQYF.

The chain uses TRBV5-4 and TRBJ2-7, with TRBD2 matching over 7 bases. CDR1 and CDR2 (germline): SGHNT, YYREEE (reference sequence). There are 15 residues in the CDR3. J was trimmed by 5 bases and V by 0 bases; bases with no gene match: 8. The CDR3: CASSLGHRRGNEQYF. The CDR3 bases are TGTGCCAGCAGCTTGGGGCATCGGCGGGGGAACGAGCAGTACTTC.

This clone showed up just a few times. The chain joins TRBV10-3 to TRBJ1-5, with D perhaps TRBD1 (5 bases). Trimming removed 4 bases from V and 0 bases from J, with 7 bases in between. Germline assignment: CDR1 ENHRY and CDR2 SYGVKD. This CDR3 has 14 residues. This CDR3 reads CAISAQGSNQPQHF. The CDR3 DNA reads TGTGCCATCAGTGCCCAGGGTAGCAATCAGCCCCAGCATTTT.

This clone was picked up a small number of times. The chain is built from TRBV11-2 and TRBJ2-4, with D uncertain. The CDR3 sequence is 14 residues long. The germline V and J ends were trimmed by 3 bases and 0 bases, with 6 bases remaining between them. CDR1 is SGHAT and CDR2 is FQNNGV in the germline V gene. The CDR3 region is CASSLNVAKNIQYF. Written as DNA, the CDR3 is TGTGCCAGCAGCTTGAACGTAGCCAAAAACATTCAGTACTTC.

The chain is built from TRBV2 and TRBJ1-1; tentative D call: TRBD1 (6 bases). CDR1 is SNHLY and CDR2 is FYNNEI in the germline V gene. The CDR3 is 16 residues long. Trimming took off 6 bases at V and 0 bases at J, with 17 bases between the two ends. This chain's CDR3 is CASRDSRGFMNTEAFF. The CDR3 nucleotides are TGTGCCAGCAGGGACAGCCGCGGGTTTATGAACACTGAAGCTTTCTTT. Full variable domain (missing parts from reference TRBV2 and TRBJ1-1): EPEVTQTPSHQVTQMGQEVILRCVPISNHLYFYWYRQILGQKVEFLVSFYNNEISEKSEIFDDQFSVERPDGSNFTLKIRSTKLEDSAMYFCASRDSRGFMNTEAFFGQGTRLTVV.

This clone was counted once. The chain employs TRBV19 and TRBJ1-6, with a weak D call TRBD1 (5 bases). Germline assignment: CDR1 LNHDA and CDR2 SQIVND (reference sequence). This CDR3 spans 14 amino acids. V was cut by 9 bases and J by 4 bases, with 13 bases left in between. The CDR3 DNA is TGTGCCAGCCACGTCGAGGGGTATAATTCACCCCTCCACTTT. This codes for CASHVEGYNSPLHF.

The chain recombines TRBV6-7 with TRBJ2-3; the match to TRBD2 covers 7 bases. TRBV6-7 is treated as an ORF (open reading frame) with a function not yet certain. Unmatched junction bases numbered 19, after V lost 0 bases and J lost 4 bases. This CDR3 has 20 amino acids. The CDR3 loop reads CASSYSSPGFSPGGPDTQYF. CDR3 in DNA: TGTGCCAGCAGTTACTCGAGTCCGGGATTCTCCCCGGGGGGACCAGATACGCAGTATTTT.

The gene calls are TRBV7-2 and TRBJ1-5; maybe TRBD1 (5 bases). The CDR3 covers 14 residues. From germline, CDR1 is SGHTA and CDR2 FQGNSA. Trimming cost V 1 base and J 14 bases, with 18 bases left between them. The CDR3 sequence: CASSLVANDKGKHF. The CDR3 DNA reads TGTGCCAGCAGCTTAGTGGCGAATGACAAGGGGAAGCATTTT.

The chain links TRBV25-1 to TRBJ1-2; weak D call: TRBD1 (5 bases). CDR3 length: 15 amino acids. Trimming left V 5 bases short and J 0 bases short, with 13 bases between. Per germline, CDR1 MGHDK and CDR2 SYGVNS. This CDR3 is CASSPSGAPNYGYTF. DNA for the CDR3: TGTGCCAGCAGTCCAAGCGGGGCGCCTAACTATGGCTACACCTTC.

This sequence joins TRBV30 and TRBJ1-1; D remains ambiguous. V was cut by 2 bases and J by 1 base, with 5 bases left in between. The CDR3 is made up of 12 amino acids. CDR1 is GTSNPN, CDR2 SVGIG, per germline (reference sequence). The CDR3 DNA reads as TGTGCCTGGAGTCCAGGGAACACTGAAGCTTTCTTT. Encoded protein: CAWSPGNTEAFF.

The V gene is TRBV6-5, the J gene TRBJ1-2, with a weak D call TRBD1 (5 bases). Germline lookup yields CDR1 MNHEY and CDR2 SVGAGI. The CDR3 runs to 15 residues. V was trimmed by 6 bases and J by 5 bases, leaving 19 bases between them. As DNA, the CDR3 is TGTGCCAGCAGCCCTCAAACCGGGACGGTTTATGGCTACACCTTC. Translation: CASSPQTGTVYGYTF.

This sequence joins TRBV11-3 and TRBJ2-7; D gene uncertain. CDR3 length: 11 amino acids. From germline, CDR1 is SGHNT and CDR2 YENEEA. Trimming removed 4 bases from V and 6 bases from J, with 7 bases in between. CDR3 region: CASSSPGEQYF. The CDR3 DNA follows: TGTGCCAGCAGCTCCCCTGGCGAGCAGTACTTC.

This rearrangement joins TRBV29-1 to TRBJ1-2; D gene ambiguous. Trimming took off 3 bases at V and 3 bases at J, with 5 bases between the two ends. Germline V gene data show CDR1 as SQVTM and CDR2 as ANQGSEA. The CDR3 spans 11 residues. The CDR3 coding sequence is TGCAGCGTTGAGGGTTACTATGGCTACACCTTC. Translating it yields CSVEGYYGYTF.

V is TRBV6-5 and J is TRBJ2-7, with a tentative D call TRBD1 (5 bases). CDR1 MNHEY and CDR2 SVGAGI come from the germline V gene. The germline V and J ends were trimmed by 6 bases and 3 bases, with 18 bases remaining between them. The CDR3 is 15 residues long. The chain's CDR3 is CASRDAGDSIYEQYF. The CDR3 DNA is TGTGCCAGCAGAGACGCCGGAGACAGCATCTACGAGCAGTACTTC.

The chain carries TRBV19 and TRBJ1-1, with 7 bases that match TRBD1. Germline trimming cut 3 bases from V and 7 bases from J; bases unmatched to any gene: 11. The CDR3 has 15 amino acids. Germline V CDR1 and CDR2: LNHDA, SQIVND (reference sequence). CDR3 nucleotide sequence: TGTGCCAGTAGTATCGAGGGGACCCAGGGGGTTGAAGCTTTCTTT. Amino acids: CASSIEGTQGVEAFF.

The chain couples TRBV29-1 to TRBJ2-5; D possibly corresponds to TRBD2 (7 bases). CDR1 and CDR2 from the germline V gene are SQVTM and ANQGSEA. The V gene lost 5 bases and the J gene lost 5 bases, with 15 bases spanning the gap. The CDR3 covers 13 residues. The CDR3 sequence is CSVQGRDGETQYF. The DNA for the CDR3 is TGCAGCGTTCAGGGGAGGGACGGGGAGACCCAGTACTTC.

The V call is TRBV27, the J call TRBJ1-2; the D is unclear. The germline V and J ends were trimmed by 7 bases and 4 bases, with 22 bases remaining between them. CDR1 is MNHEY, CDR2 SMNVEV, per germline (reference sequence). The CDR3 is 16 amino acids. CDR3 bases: TGTGCCAGCACCCCCACCAAGAGCAGGACCCCCTATGGCTACACCTTC. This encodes CASTPTKSRTPYGYTF.

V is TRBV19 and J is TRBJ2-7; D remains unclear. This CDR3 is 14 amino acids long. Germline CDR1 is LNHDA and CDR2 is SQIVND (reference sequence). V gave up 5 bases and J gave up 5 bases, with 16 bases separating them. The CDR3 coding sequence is TGTGCCAGTAGTTTAGGCCCTAATGCCCACGAGCAGTACTTC. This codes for CASSLGPNAHEQYF.

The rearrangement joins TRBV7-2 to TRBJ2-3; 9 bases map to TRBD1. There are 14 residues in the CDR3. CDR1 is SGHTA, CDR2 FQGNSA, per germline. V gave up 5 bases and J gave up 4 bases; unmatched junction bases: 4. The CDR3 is CASSQTGGPDTQYF. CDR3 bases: TGTGCCAGCAGCCAGACAGGGGGTCCAGATACGCAGTATTTT. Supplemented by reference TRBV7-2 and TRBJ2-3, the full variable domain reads GAGVSQSPSNKVTEKGKDVELRCDPISGHTALYWYRQSLGQGLEFLIYFQGNSAPDKSGLPSDRFSAERTGGSVSTLTIQRTQQEDSAVYLCASSQTGGPDTQYFGPGTRLTVL.

The chain's CDR3 is CASSLEGGGTDTQYF. DNA for the CDR3: TGCGCCAGCAGCTTGGAAGGGGGCGGCACAGATACGCAGTATTTT. The gene calls are TRBV5-1 and TRBJ2-3; TRBD1 aligns across 7 bases. This CDR3 is 15 amino acids long. Germline V gives CDR1 SGHRS, CDR2 YFSETQ. Germline trimming cut 0 bases from V and 1 base from J; bases unmatched to any gene: 2.

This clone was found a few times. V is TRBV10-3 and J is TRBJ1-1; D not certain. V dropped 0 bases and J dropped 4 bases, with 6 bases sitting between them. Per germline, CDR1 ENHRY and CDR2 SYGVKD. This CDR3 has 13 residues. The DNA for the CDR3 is TGTGCCATCAGTGAGTCGAAGGTCACTGAAGCTTTCTTT. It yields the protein CAISESKVTEAFF.

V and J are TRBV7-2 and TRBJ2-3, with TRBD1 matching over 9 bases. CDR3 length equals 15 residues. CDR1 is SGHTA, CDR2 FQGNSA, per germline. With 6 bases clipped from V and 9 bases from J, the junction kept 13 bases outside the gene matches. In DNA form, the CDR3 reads TGTGCCAGCAGTGGACCGGGACAGGGAAAAAGGACGCAGTATTTT. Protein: CASSGPGQGKRTQYF.